One and the same sample provided the 14 T cell receptor beta chains below, sequenced in a study of blood T cell repertoires in COVID-19 (dated by TCRdb to about 2020). The library came from the immunoSEQ multiplex PCR assay. TCRdb holds this immuneACCESS table with in-frame rearrangements only. Some clones are missing; in checked studies, unresolved V genes explain under half, and the rest has no known cause. This sample lists about 330,000 clones; around 87% were detected once. 3.5% to 4.5% of the sample comes from the top ten. Sequenced input: peripheral blood. These receptors were taken from a woman aged 45 to 65 with active or convalescent COVID-19.

The chain is built from TRBV11-2 and TRBJ1-1; TRBD1 agrees at 9 bases. The trim removed 1 base at V and 6 bases at J, leaving 3 bases unmatched. Germline V gene data show CDR1 as SGHAT and CDR2 as FQNNGV. The CDR3 totals 14 residues. The DNA of the CDR3 is TGTGCCAGCAGCTTAGTGGACAGGGGCTCTGAAGCTTTCTTT. Residues: CASSLVDRGSEAFF.

This clone has only a few counts. The J gene is TRBJ1-4, the V gene TRBV10-3; 7 bases align to TRBD1. After removal of 0 bases from V and 6 bases from J, the junction contained 4 bases not matched to a gene. There are 15 residues in the CDR3. CDR1 is ENHRY, CDR2 SYGVKD, per germline. The CDR3 nucleotides read TGTGCCATCAGTGAGTCGAGAGGGGGCGATGAAAAACTGTTTTTT. Its protein product is CAISESRGGDEKLFF.

This chain uses TRBV6-5 with TRBJ1-2; D is undetermined. CDR3 size: 13 residues. Germline CDR1 MNHEY, CDR2 SVGAGI. Trimming stripped 10 bases from V and 4 bases from J, with 16 bases between. CDR3 amino acids: CAIPGFESYGYTF. CDR3 nucleotides: TGTGCCATCCCAGGATTTGAGTCCTATGGCTACACCTTC.

This clone has a single count. The chain's CDR3 is CASSIRGGNEKLFF. CDR3 coding DNA: TGTGCCAGTAGTATCCGGGGTGGTAATGAAAAACTGTTTTTT. The V and J genes are TRBV19 and TRBJ1-4; unclear D gene. The V end was cut by 3 bases, the J end by 4 bases, with 9 bases between. The germline gives CDR1 LNHDA, CDR2 SQIVND (reference sequence). This CDR3 contains 14 residues. Complete variable domain (other parts from reference TRBV19 and TRBJ1-4): DGGITQSPKYLFRKEGQNVTLSCEQNLNHDAMYWYRQDPGQGLRLIYYSQIVNDFQKGDIAEGYSVSREKKESFPLTVTSAQKNPTAFYLCASSIRGGNEKLFFGSGTQLSVL.

CDR3 DNA sequence: TGTGCCAGCAGCTTAGCGCCGCACAACAGGGGTGGTTCACCCCTCCACTTT. Encoded protein: CASSLAPHNRGGSPLHF. This chain connects TRBV7-6 to TRBJ1-6, with TRBD1 matching 7 bases. Germline V CDR1 and CDR2: SGHVS, FNYEAQ. The trim removed 0 bases at V and 9 bases at J, leaving 11 bases unmatched. This CDR3 region has 17 residues.

J is TRBJ2-7 and V is TRBV6-1; D is uncertain. Germline CDR1 reads MNHNS; CDR2 reads SASEGT. The CDR3 has 13 amino acids. Trimming removed 2 bases at V and 2 bases at J, with 7 bases between. DNA of the CDR3: TGTGCCAGCAGTGAAAGCAAGCCCTACGAGCAGTACTTC. Translated, it gives CASSESKPYEQYF.

The chain has TRBV6-5 and TRBJ1-2; TRBD1 is a possible D gene (6 bases). Between the trimmed V and J ends, which lost 5 bases and 4 bases, there was a span of 17 bases. Germline lookup yields CDR1 MNHEY and CDR2 SVGAGI. This CDR3 region has 15 residues. In nucleotides, the CDR3 is TGTGCCAGCAGTACAGGGACGGCCGCTAGCTATGGCTACACCTTC. This gives the protein CASSTGTAASYGYTF.

The rearrangement uses TRBV5-5 and TRBJ2-2, with 16 bases that match TRBD2. Germline values: CDR1 SGHKS, CDR2 YYEKEE (reference sequence). V dropped 4 bases and J dropped 3; count of bases not matched to a gene: 9. This CDR3 has 19 residues. The CDR3 DNA reads TGTGCCAGCAGCCCGGGACTAGCGGGGGGGCTTTGGGACACCGGGGAGCTGTTTTTT. Translation: CASSPGLAGGLWDTGELFF. The variable domain in full, with the rest retrieved from reference TRBV5-5 and TRBJ2-2, is DAGVTQSPTHLIKTRGQQVTLRCSPISGHKSVSWYQQVLGQGPQFIFQYYEKEERGRGNFPDRFSARQFPNYSSELNVNALLLGDSALYLCASSPGLAGGLWDTGELFFGEGSRLTVL.

V is TRBV11-2 and J is TRBJ2-2; perhaps TRBD1 as D (5 bases). Germline V gene data show CDR1 as SGHAT and CDR2 as FQNNGV. The V gene lost 5 bases and the J gene lost 7 bases, with 17 bases spanning the gap. There are 15 residues in the CDR3. Here the CDR3 reads CASSPTKGLGGELFF. In DNA, the CDR3 is TGTGCCAGCAGCCCAACAAAGGGGCTCGGCGGGGAGCTGTTTTTT.

The chain employs TRBV6-6 and TRBJ1-1; D may be TRBD1 (6 bases). The CDR3 length is 13 residues. Trimming pared 2 bases from V and 6 bases from J, leaving 10 bases between. From germline, CDR1 is MNHNY and CDR2 SVGAGI (reference sequence). CDR3 DNA: TGTGCCAGCAGTTACACACAGGGACCTGAAGCTTTCTTT. Encoded protein: CASSYTQGPEAFF.

Worth noting for this clone: The sample has other DNA sequences that encode this CDR3 too. The chain links TRBV5-1 to TRBJ2-2; D not resolved. The V gene's germline CDR1 is SGHRS and CDR2 YFSETQ. With 0 bases removed from V and 0 bases from J, the gap between germline ends came to 6 bases. This CDR3 region has 15 residues. CDR3 sequence (DNA): TGCGCCAGCAGCTTGGGACGGGCGAACACCGGGGAGCTGTTTTTT. This codes for CASSLGRANTGELFF.

This sequence joins TRBV10-2 and TRBJ2-7, with D possibly matching TRBD2 (6 bases). The CDR3 spans 14 residues. V dropped 6 bases and J dropped 5 bases, with 17 bases sitting between them. Germline V lookup: CDR1 WSHSY, CDR2 SAAADI. As DNA, the CDR3 is TGCGCCAGCAGACCCGGGACTCTGACTAACGAGCAGTACTTC. This sequence encodes CASRPGTLTNEQYF.

The V and J genes are TRBV5-1 and TRBJ1-1, with D maybe TRBD1 (6 bases). CDR1 and CDR2 (germline): SGHRS, YFSETQ. The CDR3 is 14 residues long. V lost 7 bases to trimming and J lost 0 bases, with 13 bases between them. In nucleotides, the CDR3 is TGCGCCAGCTCGGACAGATCTCTGAACACTGAAGCTTTCTTT. This gives the protein CASSDRSLNTEAFF.

The chain joins TRBV19 to TRBJ2-7; 9 positions agree with TRBD2. CDR3 size: 16 residues. V gave up 3 bases and J gave up 5 bases; unmatched junction bases: 11. The germline V gene encodes CDR1 LNHDA and CDR2 SQIVND (reference sequence). The DNA for the CDR3 is TGTGCCAGTAGTATGCGAGCGGGAGGCACGATGGACGAGCAGTACTTC. It codes for CASSMRAGGTMDEQYF.